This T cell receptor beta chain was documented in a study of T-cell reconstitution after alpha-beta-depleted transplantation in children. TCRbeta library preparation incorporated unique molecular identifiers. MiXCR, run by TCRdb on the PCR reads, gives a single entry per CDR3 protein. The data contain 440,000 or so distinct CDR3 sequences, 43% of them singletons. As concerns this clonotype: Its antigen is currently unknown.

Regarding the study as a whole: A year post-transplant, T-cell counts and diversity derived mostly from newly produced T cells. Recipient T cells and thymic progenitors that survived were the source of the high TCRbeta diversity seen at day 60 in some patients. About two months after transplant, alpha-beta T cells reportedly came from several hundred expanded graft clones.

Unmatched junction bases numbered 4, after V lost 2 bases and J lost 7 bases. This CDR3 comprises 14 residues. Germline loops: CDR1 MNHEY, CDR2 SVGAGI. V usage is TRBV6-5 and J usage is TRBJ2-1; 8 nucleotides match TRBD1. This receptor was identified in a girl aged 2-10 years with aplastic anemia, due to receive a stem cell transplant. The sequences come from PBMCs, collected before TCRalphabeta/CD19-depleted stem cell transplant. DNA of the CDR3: TGTGCCAGCAGTTACGGGACAGGCTTGAATGAGCAGTTCTTC. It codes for CASSYGTGLNEQFF.